This T cell receptor beta chain was recovered during a study of vaccination effects on CD4 cells after COVID-19. The overall study: Vaccination of participants consisted of two doses of either the BNT162b2 or mRNA-1273 vaccine.

There are 14 residues in the CDR3. Trimming removed 5 bases at V and 7 bases at J, with 12 bases between. In germline, CDR1 is SEHNR, CDR2 FQNEAQ (reference sequence). Concerning this clone itself: Its antigen is not identified.

Libraries were prepared by immunoSEQ multiplex PCR; TCRdb keeps only in-frame clonotypes and omits some of them. The sample holds about 68,000 clones; 80% are singletons and the top ten take 9.5% to 15%. General study results and limits: Healthy vaccinees' vaccine-induced clones included only 1 of 255 that recognized common cold coronaviruses. Infection- and vaccine-induced clones contracted markedly late after vaccination.

ViraFEST expansion of antigen-specific CD4+ T cells with viral peptide pools preceded sequencing. Cultured cells yielded isolated CD4+ T cells after 10 to 11 days. Recipients of the vaccine had no prior SARS-CoV-2 infection and negative nucleocapsid antibodies. PBMC cultures contained about 2 million cells per well, around 9.7 IU/ml IL-2 and around 9.9 ug/ml peptides. The J gene is TRBJ1-6, the V gene TRBV7-9; D might be TRBD1 (6 bases). The sequence came from a human donor who received a COVID-19 vaccine. Here the sequenced sample was CD4+ T cells from PBMCs cultured with SARS-CoV-2 spike peptides, taken before COVID-19 vaccination. CDR3 sequence (DNA): TGTGCCAGCAGCCCTCAGGGGACGAATTCACCCCTCCACTTT. Residues: CASSPQGTNSPLHF. Combining the CDR3 with reference TRBV7-9 and TRBJ1-6 gives the whole variable domain DTGVSQNPRHKITKRGQNVTFRCDPISEHNRLYWYRQTLGQGPEFLTYFQNEAQLEKSRLLSDRFSAERPKGSFSTLEIQRTEQGDSAMYLCASSPQGTNSPLHFGNGTRLTVT.